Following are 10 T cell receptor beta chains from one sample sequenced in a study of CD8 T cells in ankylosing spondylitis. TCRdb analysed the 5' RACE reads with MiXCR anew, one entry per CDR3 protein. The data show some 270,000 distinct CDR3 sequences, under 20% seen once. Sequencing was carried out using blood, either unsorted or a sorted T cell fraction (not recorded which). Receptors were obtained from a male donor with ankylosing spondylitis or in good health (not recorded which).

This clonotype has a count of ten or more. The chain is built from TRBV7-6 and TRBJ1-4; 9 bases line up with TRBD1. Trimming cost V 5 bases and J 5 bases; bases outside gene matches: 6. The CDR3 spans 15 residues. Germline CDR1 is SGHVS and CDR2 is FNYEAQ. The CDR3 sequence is CASSPRTGENEKLFF. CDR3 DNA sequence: TGTGCCAGCAGCCCCCGGACAGGGGAGAATGAAAAACTGTTTTTT.

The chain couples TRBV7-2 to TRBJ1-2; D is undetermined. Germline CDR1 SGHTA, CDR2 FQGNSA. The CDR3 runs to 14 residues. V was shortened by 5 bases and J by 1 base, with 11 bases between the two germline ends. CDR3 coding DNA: TGTGCCAGCAGCCCACCAGGCGTTAACTATGGCTACACCTTC. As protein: CASSPPGVNYGYTF.

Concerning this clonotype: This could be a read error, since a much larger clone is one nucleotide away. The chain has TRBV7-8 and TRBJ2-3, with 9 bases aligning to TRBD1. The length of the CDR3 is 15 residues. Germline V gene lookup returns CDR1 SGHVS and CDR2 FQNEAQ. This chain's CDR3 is CASSTRTGVIDPQYF. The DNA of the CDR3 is TGTGCCAGCAGCACAAGGACAGGGGTTATAGATCCGCAGTATTTT.

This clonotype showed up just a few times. The CDR3 bases are TGTGCCAGCAGTTTCGGTATAGCGGGAGGGCGGGAGACCCAGTACTTC. It specifies CASSFGIAGGRETQYF. This chain connects TRBV12-3 or TRBV12-4 to TRBJ2-5, with 11 bases identical to TRBD2. V lost 3 bases and J lost 5; bases outside the gene matches: 8. This CDR3 comprises 16 residues.

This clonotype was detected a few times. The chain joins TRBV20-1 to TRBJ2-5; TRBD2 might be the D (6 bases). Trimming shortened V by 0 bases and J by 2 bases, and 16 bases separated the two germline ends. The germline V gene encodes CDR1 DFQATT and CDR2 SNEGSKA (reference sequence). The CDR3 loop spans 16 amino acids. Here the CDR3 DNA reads TGCAGTGCTAGAGATCGGAGCGGGCTCGTACAAGAGACCCAGTACTTC. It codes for CSARDRSGLVQETQYF.

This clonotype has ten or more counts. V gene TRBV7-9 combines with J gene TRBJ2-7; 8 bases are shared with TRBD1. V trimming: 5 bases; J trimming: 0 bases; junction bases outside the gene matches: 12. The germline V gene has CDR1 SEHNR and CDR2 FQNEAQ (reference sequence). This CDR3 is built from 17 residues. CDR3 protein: CASSPWVGQGSSYEQYF. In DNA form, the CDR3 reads TGTGCCAGCAGCCCATGGGTTGGACAGGGTAGCTCCTACGAGCAGTACTTC.

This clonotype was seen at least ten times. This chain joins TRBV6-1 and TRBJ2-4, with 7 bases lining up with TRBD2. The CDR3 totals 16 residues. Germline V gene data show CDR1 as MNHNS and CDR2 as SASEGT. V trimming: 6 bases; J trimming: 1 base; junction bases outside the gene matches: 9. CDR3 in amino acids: CASRSLSGKAKNIQYF. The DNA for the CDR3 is TGTGCCAGCAGGTCTCTCAGCGGGAAGGCCAAAAACATTCAGTACTTC.

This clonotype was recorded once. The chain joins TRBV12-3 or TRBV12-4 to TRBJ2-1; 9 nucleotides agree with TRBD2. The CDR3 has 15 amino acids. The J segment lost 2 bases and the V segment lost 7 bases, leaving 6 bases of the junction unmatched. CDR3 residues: CASTDSGRPYNEQFF. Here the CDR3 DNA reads TGTGCCAGCACCGATAGCGGGAGACCCTACAATGAGCAGTTCTTC.

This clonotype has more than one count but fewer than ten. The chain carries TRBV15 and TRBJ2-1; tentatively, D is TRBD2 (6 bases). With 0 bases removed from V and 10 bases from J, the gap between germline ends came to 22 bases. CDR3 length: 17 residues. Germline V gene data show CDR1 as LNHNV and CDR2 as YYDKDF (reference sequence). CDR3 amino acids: CATSRDFGSAAEREQFF. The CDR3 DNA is TGTGCCACCAGCAGAGATTTCGGGAGCGCCGCGGAGAGGGAGCAGTTCTTC.

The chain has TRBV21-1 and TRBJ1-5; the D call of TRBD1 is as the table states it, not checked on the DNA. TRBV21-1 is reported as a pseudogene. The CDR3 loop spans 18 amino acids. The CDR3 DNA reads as TGTGCCAGCAGCAAACGGTATCTGCCAGGGTATAGCAATCAGCCCCAGCATTTT. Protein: CASSKRYLPGYSNQPQHF.